Here is one T cell receptor (beta chain) with its context. The data belong to a study of T cell changes during pregnancy in multiple sclerosis. Trimming took 5 bases from V and 5 from J; bases not matched to a gene: 17. In germline, CDR1 is SEHNR, CDR2 FQNEAQ (reference sequence). The CDR3 contains 17 residues. Measured with immunoSEQ multiplex PCR; TCRdb has only the in-frame clones, and not every one. The sample holds about 24,000 clones; roughly nine tenths are singletons and the top ten take more than 7.5%. The TCR originated in a female donor in good health, enrolled as a control in a pregnancy study. The chain joins TRBV7-9 to TRBJ2-7; TRBD1 agrees at 8 bases. This material consisted of CD8+ T cells from peripheral blood mononuclear cells, taken in the third trimester of pregnancy. CDR3 nucleotide sequence: TGTGCCAGCAGCCCCCTCAGGGGTTGGCAGGGGGCCAACGAGCAGTACTTC. Translating gives CASSPLRGWQGANEQYF.